The T cell receptor beta chain under discussion was sequenced for a study of blood T cell repertoires in COVID-19 (TCRdb year 2020). Some background on the complete study: Samples covering the acute and convalescent phases of COVID-19 were provided by collaborators in the United States, Italy and Spain. The prospective study material was composed of cDNA or gDNA derived from T cells, B-cell-depleted T cells, or PBMCs. Deeply sampled blood TCRbeta repertoires from subjects exposed to, actively infected with, or recovered from COVID-19 were included in the dataset. A freely available public database, intended as a resource for researchers studying the immune response to SARS-CoV-2, is where the repertoires were released. Samples were obtained from the ongoing ImmuneRACE study (first 160 participants) and from over 1,000 subjects provided by 6 global collaborators. The sample metadata nearly always contained a de-identified subject ID, COVID-19 status, age in years and sex. HLA class I and class II types, where available, came from metadata supplied by the sample provider rather than from assay-based typing.

TCRbeta CDR3 regions were amplified from genomic DNA by means of the immunoSEQ Assay, a bias-controlled multiplex PCR. The study's processing was this. The number of nucleated cells in each sample was estimated from the amplification of reference gene primers within the assay. Sequence reads were collapsed and filtered to measure the absolute abundance of every unique TCRbeta CDR3 rearrangement. Productive Simpson clonality was computed per sample as the square root of Simpson's diversity index over productive rearrangements. Held by TCRdb, this immuneACCESS table contains in-frame sequences only and omits some clones. Under half of the omission traces to an unresolved V gene where checked; the cause of the rest is unknown. That table furnishes V, J and clone size, whereas the DNA furnished D and trimming. The sample data list around 150,000 clones, and roughly four fifths of these were observed just once. The ten most abundant clones make up around 3.7% of the sample.

Concerning this clone: This receptor's antigen is unknown. Per-base quality was not reported, and no clone a single base away is much larger than it.

What the research found in general, with its limitations: Clinical and demographic metadata were provided uncurated, with the amount varying by source and participant.

In the prospective study, participants were roughly 18 to 100 years old, resided in about two dozen geographic areas of the United States, and were enrolled through a virtual design. In the prospective study, participants were assigned to cohorts based on the clinical history participants reported in a screening survey and a study questionnaire. Each participant in the prospective study had whole blood, serum and a nasopharyngeal or oropharyngeal swab collected by mobile phlebotomists. Over a roughly 2-month period, participants in the prospective study had the option of providing additional blood draws and questionnaires. Before DNA extraction, blood samples from the prospective study were shipped at room temperature or frozen. CDR1 and CDR2, looked up from the germline V gene (reference sequence), are LNHDA and SQIVND. V lost 6 bases and J lost 8 bases; the stretch between them is 16 bases long. Taken from cysteine to phenylalanine, the CDR3 has 13 residues. Only the CDR3 DNA stays, 39 bases, in frame from base 1.

Sequenced sample: PBMCs or T cells enriched from blood (not recorded which). The rearranged chain carries TRBV19 and TRBJ1-2; matching of 5 bases hints at TRBD1 as the D gene. The sequence derives from a woman aged 50 to 60 with acute COVID-19. The DNA sequence reads TGTGCCAGTAGAACAGGACCCGGCGGCGGCTACACCTTC. Protein translation: CASRTGPGGGYTF.